These T cell receptor beta chains were read from a single sample in a study of a mutant IDH1 vaccine in newly diagnosed glioma. Antigens of these TCRs are unknown. Data came from immunoSEQ multiplex PCR; TCRdb stores just in-frame clones and leaves some out. The table shows fewer than 35,000 clones, with around 90% occurring only once. The starting material was PBMCs, obtained from a glioma patient whose treatment included an IDH1 peptide vaccine. These receptors originate from a man between 18 and 35 years old with glioma. The CDR3 runs from the conserved cysteine through the conserved F or W. D genes are given only for firm matches. Some rows have no size entry. The others give once, few or many, or a class for an expanded clone.

clone_size: .; j_call: TRBJ2-1; d_call: TRBD2; v_call: TRBV4-1; cdr3_length: 18; cdr3_aa: CASSPREGLASFYNEQFF; cdr3_nt: TGCGCCAGCAGCCCGCGTGAGGGACTAGCATCTTTCTACAATGAGCAGTTCTTC
clone_size: .; j_call: TRBJ1-1; d_call: .; v_call: TRBV30; cdr3_length: 13; cdr3_aa: CAWSAGAGTEAFF; cdr3_nt: TGTGCCTGGAGTGCGGGGGCCGGAACTGAAGCTTTCTTT
clone_size: .; j_call: TRBJ1-5; d_call: .; v_call: TRBV11-2; cdr3_length: 15; cdr3_aa: CASSFSGAHNEPQHF; cdr3_nt: TGTGCCAGCAGCTTTTCAGGGGCCCACAATGAGCCCCAGCATTTT
clone_size: .; j_call: TRBJ2-7; d_call: .; v_call: TRBV30; cdr3_length: 13; cdr3_aa: CAWSVGTTYEQYF; cdr3_nt: TGTGCCTGGAGTGTAGGCACAACCTACGAGCAGTACTTC
clone_size: .; j_call: TRBJ2-1; d_call: .; v_call: TRBV5-1; cdr3_length: 12; cdr3_aa: CASSLGGSGQFF; cdr3_nt: TGCGCCAGCAGCTTGGGGGGGTCCGGGCAGTTCTTC
clone_size: .; j_call: TRBJ1-4; d_call: .; v_call: TRBV21-1; cdr3_length: 18; cdr3_aa: CASSKLRTRPATNEKLFF; cdr3_nt: TGTGCCAGCAGCAAACTGAGAACTAGGCCTGCAACTAATGAAAAACTGTTTTTT
clone_size: few; j_call: TRBJ1-1; d_call: .; v_call: TRBV5-1; cdr3_length: 14; cdr3_aa: CASSFRNRNTEAFF; cdr3_nt: TGCGCCAGCAGCTTCCGAAACAGGAACACTGAAGCTTTCTTT
clone_size: .; j_call: TRBJ1-1; d_call: .; v_call: TRBV30; cdr3_length: 13; cdr3_aa: CAWTVLVGTEAFF; cdr3_nt: TGTGCCTGGACTGTCCTAGTGGGGACTGAAGCTTTCTTT
clone_size: once; j_call: TRBJ1-2; d_call: .; v_call: TRBV20-1; cdr3_length: 8; cdr3_aa: CSVSGWSF; cdr3_nt: TGCAGTGTAAGTGGGTGGTCCTTC
clone_size: .; j_call: TRBJ2-7; d_call: .; v_call: TRBV9; cdr3_length: 15; cdr3_aa: CASSVGLARSYEQYF; cdr3_nt: TGTGCCAGCAGCGTAGGGCTAGCGCGATCCTACGAGCAGTACTTC
clone_size: .; j_call: TRBJ1-2; d_call: TRBD1; v_call: TRBV5-1; cdr3_length: 14; cdr3_aa: CASSLTGGNYGYTF; cdr3_nt: TGCGCCAGCAGCTTGACAGGGGGGAACTATGGCTACACCTTC
clone_size: .; j_call: TRBJ1-3; d_call: TRBD1; v_call: TRBV2; cdr3_length: 13; cdr3_aa: CASRDRDGNTIYF; cdr3_nt: TGTGCCAGCAGGGACAGGGATGGAAACACCATATATTTT
clone_size: .; j_call: TRBJ1-1; d_call: TRBD1; v_call: TRBV18; cdr3_length: 14; cdr3_aa: CASSPWTGGDEAFF; cdr3_nt: TGTGCCAGCTCACCATGGACAGGGGGCGACGAAGCTTTCTTT
clone_size: .; j_call: TRBJ2-6; d_call: .; v_call: TRBV30; cdr3_length: 14; cdr3_aa: CAWSKKAGANVLTF; cdr3_nt: TGTGCCTGGAGTAAGAAGGCTGGGGCCAACGTCCTGACTTTC
clone_size: .; j_call: TRBJ2-5; d_call: .; v_call: TRBV5-5; cdr3_length: 15; cdr3_aa: CASSLGAGYQETQYF; cdr3_nt: TGTGCCAGCAGCTTGGGGGCCGGGTATCAAGAGACCCAGTACTTC
clone_size: .; j_call: TRBJ1-2; d_call: .; v_call: TRBV7-9; cdr3_length: 16; cdr3_aa: CASSGGRGTPNYGYTF; cdr3_nt: TGTGCCAGCAGCGGAGGACGGGGTACCCCTAACTATGGCTACACCTTC